This T cell receptor beta chain was sequenced during a study of blood T cell repertoires in COVID-19 (dated by TCRdb to the early 2020s). As for the study more broadly: Samples covering the acute and convalescent phases of COVID-19 were provided by collaborators in the United States, Italy and Spain. Samples were obtained from the ongoing ImmuneRACE study (first 160 participants) and from 1,254 subjects provided by 6 global collaborators. The dataset comprised deeply sampled blood TCRbeta repertoires from subjects exposed to, actively infected with, or recovered from COVID-19. The repertoires were released in a freely available public database meant as a resource for research on the immune response to SARS-CoV-2. The material from the prospective study consisted of cDNA or gDNA derived from T cells, B-cell-depleted T cells, or PBMCs. Where HLA class I and class II types were available, the types were taken from metadata supplied by the sample provider, not from assay-based typing. A de-identified subject ID, COVID-19 status, age in years and sex were almost always included in the sample metadata. Summary of the overall study and its limitations: The quantity of clinical and demographic metadata differed by source and by participant and was supplied without curation.

The immunoSEQ Assay, a bias-controlled multiplex PCR, was used to amplify TCRbeta CDR3 regions from genomic DNA. In the original analysis: The number of nucleated cells in each sample was estimated from the amplification of reference gene primers within the assay. To quantify the absolute abundance of each unique TCRbeta CDR3 rearrangement, sequence reads were collapsed and filtered. Productive Simpson clonality was computed per sample as the square root of Simpson's diversity index over productive rearrangements. In TCRdb, the immuneACCESS table is reduced to in-frame sequences with V and J assigned. These tables do not hold every clone; where another copy was compared, an unresolved V gene accounts for under half, and the others remain unexplained. The V and J calls and clone size were taken over from that table, and D and trimming were inferred from the DNA. Present in this sample are 37,000 or so clones, around four fifths of which were seen just once. The top ten clones comprise approximately 14% of the sample.

As for this clone: It lacks a known antigen. Qualities for individual bases were not recorded, and no much larger clone is one base off.

Each collaborating institution followed its own protocols to collect whole blood in K2EDTA tubes. Collaborator samples were shipped for TCRbeta analysis as frozen whole blood, isolated PBMCs, or DNA extracted from either sample type. CDR1 is given as MNHEY and CDR2 as SVGEGT, both from the germline V gene. V is shortened by 2 bases, J by 7 bases, and the region joining them spans 14 bases. The CDR3, cysteine through phenylalanine, is 14 amino acids long. The read is trimmed to its CDR3 DNA, 42 bases read in frame from base 1. The sample comprised peripheral blood. Recombination connected TRBV6-2 or TRBV6-3 to TRBJ1-1, with no confident D gene call. This receptor was taken from a human donor in a cohort sampled during active COVID-19. The CDR3 corresponds to CASSYEGTAGEAFF. The sequenced DNA is TGTGCCAGCAGTTACGAGGGAACAGCGGGTGAAGCTTTCTTT.